A single sample gave rise to the 31 T cell receptor beta chains below, sequenced in a study of blood T cell repertoires in COVID-19. Assay: immunoSEQ multiplex PCR; the TCRdb copy retains only in-frame clones and omits some. The data contain about 250,000 clones, roughly 80% of them singletons. Specimen: peripheral blood. These receptor sequences come from an older woman with acute or convalescent COVID-19.

Note on this clone: The same CDR3 also results from other DNA sequences found in this sample. The rearrangement joins TRBV19 to TRBJ2-7, with 10 nucleotides matching TRBD1. CDR1 is LNHDA and CDR2 is SQIVND in the germline V gene (reference sequence). Trimming removed 5 bases from V and 4 bases from J; junction bases left unmatched: 5. There are 14 residues in the CDR3. The CDR3 DNA follows: TGTGCCAGTAGTGCCCGGACAGGGGGATACGAGCAGTACTTC. This gives the protein CASSARTGGYEQYF.

This clone occurred once. The chain recombines TRBV7-9 with TRBJ2-7; 10 bases fit TRBD1. Losses at the gene ends were 5 bases for V and 5 bases for J; bases not matched to a gene: 6. The CDR3 spans 14 residues. CDR1 and CDR2 from the germline V gene are SEHNR and FQNEAQ (reference sequence). This chain's CDR3 is CASSPIGTGDEQYF. CDR3 coding DNA: TGTGCCAGCAGCCCAATAGGGACAGGGGACGAGCAGTACTTC.

The chain is built from TRBV2 and TRBJ1-1, with a weak D call TRBD1 (5 bases). V dropped 2 bases and J dropped 3 bases, with 10 bases sitting between them. This CDR3 contains 14 residues. In germline, CDR1 is SNHLY, CDR2 FYNNEI. In DNA form, the CDR3 reads TGTGCCAGCAGTGAAAAGGGGATAGACACTGAAGCTTTCTTT. It specifies CASSEKGIDTEAFF. The variable domain in full, with the rest retrieved from reference TRBV2 and TRBJ1-1, is EPEVTQTPSHQVTQMGQEVILRCVPISNHLYFYWYRQILGQKVEFLVSFYNNEISEKSEIFDDQFSVERPDGSNFTLKIRSTKLEDSAMYFCASSEKGIDTEAFFGQGTRLTVV.

This chain connects TRBV7-6 to TRBJ2-3, with D perhaps matching TRBD2 (7 bases). Trimming took 3 bases from V and 3 from J, leaving 13 bases between them. There are 15 residues in the CDR3. Germline V CDR1 and CDR2: SGHVS, FNYEAQ. The CDR3 bases are TGTGCCAGCAGCTTGGGGGGGGGCCTAACAGATACGCAGTATTTT. It encodes CASSLGGGLTDTQYF.

The count of this clone is one. The chain has TRBV5-4 and TRBJ1-2; 8 bases line up with TRBD1. Unmatched junction bases numbered 9, after V lost 3 bases and J lost 5 bases. The CDR3 covers 15 residues. Per germline, CDR1 SGHNT and CDR2 YYREEE (reference sequence). In DNA form, the CDR3 reads TGTGCCAGCAGCTCCGGACAGGGTTCCCTATATGGCTACACCTTC. The encoded protein is CASSSGQGSLYGYTF.

The gene calls are TRBV3-1 (or the pseudogene TRBV3-2) and TRBJ1-2, with D possibly matching TRBD1 (5 bases). V lost 4 bases and J 5 bases, leaving 11 bases between the germline ends. Germline lookup yields CDR1 LGHDT and CDR2 YNNKEL (reference sequence). CDR3 length equals 13 residues. In nucleotides, the CDR3 is TGTGCCAGCAGCCTCGGGGAGGGGTATGGCTACACCTTC. Encoded protein: CASSLGEGYGYTF.

This chain connects TRBV7-2 to TRBJ2-7; TRBD1 matches 9 bases. Germline V lookup: CDR1 SGHTA, CDR2 FQGNSA. This CDR3 has 13 residues. J lost 4 bases, V lost 5 bases, and 3 bases had no gene match. The CDR3 DNA reads as TGTGCCAGCAGCGTGGACAGGGGATACGAGCAGTACTTC. Its protein is CASSVDRGYEQYF.

The chain combines TRBV5-1 with TRBJ2-1; 8 nucleotides agree with TRBD2. Germline lookup yields CDR1 SGHRS and CDR2 YFSETQ. This CDR3 has 15 residues. Trimming at V came to 2 bases and at J to 6 bases, leaving 7 bases not matched to a gene. The CDR3 reads CASSLQLAVTNEQFF. CDR3 DNA: TGCGCCAGCAGCTTACAACTAGCGGTAACCAATGAGCAGTTCTTC.

The rearrangement uses TRBV29-1 and TRBJ1-3, with 8 bases matching TRBD1. The CDR3 has 12 residues. Germline CDR1 SQVTM, CDR2 ANQGSEA. The junction had 0 bases not matched to a gene; V was cut back by 6 bases and J by 2 bases. CDR3 region: CSVGQAGNTIYF. CDR3 DNA: TGCAGCGTGGGACAGGCTGGAAACACCATATATTTT.

V gene TRBV4-1 combines with J gene TRBJ1-5; no definite D call. Germline lookup yields CDR1 MGHRA and CDR2 YSYEKL. Trimming left V 0 bases short and J 0 bases short, with 15 bases between. The CDR3 sequence is 18 residues long. The CDR3 DNA is TGCGCCAGCAGCCAAGACCCAGGTGCGGGCAATAGCAATCAGCCCCAGCATTTT. It encodes CASSQDPGAGNSNQPQHF.

The chain couples TRBV5-1 to TRBJ2-2; 8 bases agree with TRBD1. Germline values: CDR1 SGHRS, CDR2 YFSETQ. After removal of 4 bases from V and 6 bases from J, the junction contained 5 bases not matched to a gene. The CDR3 has 14 residues. The chain's CDR3 is CASSPRGLAGELFF. For the CDR3, the DNA is TGCGCCAGCAGCCCCAGGGGGCTGGCCGGGGAGCTGTTTTTT.

This chain joins TRBV15 and TRBJ1-6; 7 nucleotides match TRBD1. Per the germline V gene, CDR1 is LNHNV and CDR2 is YYDKDF (reference sequence). V lost 3 bases, J lost 0 bases, and 8 bases stayed unmatched. The CDR3 is made up of 18 amino acids. CDR3 sequence: CATSRGDSLSSYNSPLHF. The CDR3 region has the DNA TGTGCCACCAGCAGGGGGGACAGCCTAAGCTCCTATAATTCACCCCTCCACTTT.

This clone appeared once. This chain joins TRBV30 and TRBJ2-2; weak D call: TRBD1 (5 bases). CDR1 is GTSNPN, CDR2 SVGIG, per germline (reference sequence). V lost 0 bases to trimming and J lost 4 bases, with 12 bases between them. This CDR3 region has 15 residues. CDR3 DNA sequence: TGTGCCTGGAGTGTACTTGGACAAACCACCGGGGAGCTGTTTTTT. Its protein product is CAWSVLGQTTGELFF. Supplemented by reference TRBV30 and TRBJ2-2, the full variable domain reads SQTIHQWPATLVQPVGSPLSLECTVEGTSNPNLYWYRQAAGRGLQLLFYSVGIGQISSEVPQNLSASRPQDRQFILSSKKLLLSDSGFYLCAWSVLGQTTGELFFGEGSRLTVL.

The chain employs TRBV7-9 and TRBJ1-3; D gene uncertain. Trimming stripped 2 bases from V and 4 bases from J, with 12 bases between. Per the germline V gene, CDR1 is SEHNR and CDR2 is FQNEAQ (reference sequence). This CDR3 spans 15 amino acids. CDR3 nucleotides: TGTGCCAGCAGCTTATCGGGGTTGCTCGGAAACACCATATATTTT. It specifies CASSLSGLLGNTIYF.

Here the CDR3 reads CASSQDKLGVTYEQYF. The CDR3, as DNA: TGTGCCAGCAGCCAAGATAAGTTAGGAGTAACCTACGAGCAGTACTTC. V and J are TRBV3-1 (or the pseudogene TRBV3-2) and TRBJ2-7; D gene unclear. This CDR3 has 16 amino acids. The germline V gene encodes CDR1 LGHDT and CDR2 YNNKEL (reference sequence). V was clipped by 0 bases and J by 2 bases, with 14 bases between them.

In its sample, this clone was seen a few times. The gene calls are TRBV28 and TRBJ2-2; 8 bases line up with TRBD1. V lost 1 base, J lost 4 bases, and 8 bases stayed unmatched. The germline gives CDR1 MDHEN, CDR2 SYDVKM. The CDR3 is 17 amino acids. In DNA, the CDR3 is TGTGCCAGCAGTTTATTTAAATGGGGACAGGTCACCGGGGAGCTGTTTTTT. It translates to CASSLFKWGQVTGELFF.

This chain joins TRBV7-8 and TRBJ2-6; no clear D gene. The V gene lost 5 bases and the J gene lost 0 bases, with 11 bases spanning the gap. Germline values: CDR1 SGHVS, CDR2 FQNEAQ. CDR3 length: 16 amino acids. For the CDR3, the DNA is TGTGCCAGCAGCCTGTACCTCGGCTCTGGGGCCAACGTCCTGACTTTC. Translated: CASSLYLGSGANVLTF.

As DNA, the CDR3 is TGCGCCAGCAGTCGAGGACAGGGGCCGAACACCGGGGAGCTGTTTTTT. Translated, it gives CASSRGQGPNTGELFF. The chain links TRBV5-1 to TRBJ2-2; 9 nucleotides agree with TRBD1. The CDR3 covers 16 residues. Germline V gene lookup returns CDR1 SGHRS and CDR2 YFSETQ. V was clipped by 5 bases and J by 0 bases; unmatched bases: 5. The full variable domain, completed using reference TRBV5-1 and TRBJ2-2, is KAGVTQTPRYLIKTRGQQVTLSCSPISGHRSVSWYQQTPGQGLQFLFEYFSETQRNKGNFPGRFSGRQFSNSRSEMNVSTLELGDSALYLCASSRGQGPNTGELFFGEGSRLTVL.

The chain couples TRBV20-1 to TRBJ2-2, with unresolved D. Between the trimmed V and J ends, which lost 5 bases and 7 bases, there was a span of 8 bases. This CDR3 spans 11 amino acids. The germline V gene has CDR1 DFQATT and CDR2 SNEGSKA (reference sequence). This CDR3 reads CSARVGGELFF. The DNA of the CDR3 is TGCAGTGCTCGGGTGGGCGGGGAGCTGTTTTTT.

This chain connects TRBV3-1 (or the pseudogene TRBV3-2) to TRBJ1-4, with a weak D call TRBD1 (5 bases). V dropped 5 bases and J dropped 3 bases, with 13 bases sitting between them. The germline V gene has CDR1 LGHDT and CDR2 YNNKEL (reference sequence). This CDR3 has 15 amino acids. CDR3 sequence reads: CASSSQGLSNEKLFF. CDR3 nucleotide sequence: TGTGCCAGCAGCTCGCAGGGTTTATCTAATGAAAAACTGTTTTTT.

This chain connects TRBV7-2 to TRBJ2-2; no clear D. Germline V CDR1 and CDR2: SGHTA, FQGNSA. V lost 8 bases and J 1 base, leaving 5 bases between the germline ends. The CDR3 runs 12 residues. The DNA for the CDR3 is TGTGCCAGCGGGCTGAACACCGGGGAGCTGTTTTTT. Its protein is CASGLNTGELFF.

The chain uses TRBV5-5 and TRBJ1-5; D remains unclear. The germline V and J ends were trimmed by 2 bases and 3 bases, with 18 bases remaining between them. Germline-derived CDR1 and CDR2 are SGHKS and YYEKEE (reference sequence). The CDR3 contains 17 residues. The CDR3 loop is CASSFGLGPGPNQPQHF. CDR3 DNA: TGTGCCAGCAGCTTTGGTCTAGGTCCTGGCCCCAATCAGCCCCAGCATTTT.

This clone was seen once. The CDR3 region has the DNA TGTGCCAGCAGCTTGCTGGCTAGCGGTTGGGAGACCCAGTACTTC. This translates into CASSLLASGWETQYF. This chain uses TRBV5-8 with TRBJ2-5, with 7 bases that match TRBD2. Trimming took 1 base from V and 5 from J; bases not matched to a gene: 8. Germline lookup yields CDR1 SGHTS and CDR2 YDEGEE. The CDR3 sequence is 15 residues long.

J is TRBJ1-2 and V is TRBV4-3; D possibly corresponds to TRBD1 (6 bases). Trimming left V 0 bases short and J 8 bases short, with 22 bases between. Germline V gene sequence: CDR1 LGHNA, CDR2 YSLEER. The CDR3 is made up of 17 amino acids. CDR3 protein: CASSQDIGGANPQGYTF. CDR3 coding DNA: TGCGCCAGCAGCCAAGATATCGGGGGGGCGAACCCTCAGGGCTACACCTTC.

The chain has TRBV18 and TRBJ1-5, with 11 bases lining up with TRBD1. The V gene's germline CDR1 is KGHSH and CDR2 LQKENI. V lost 3 bases to trimming and J lost 6 bases; unmatched junction nucleotides: 7. The CDR3 has 16 residues. The CDR3 DNA follows: TGTGCCAGCTCACCTCCTGGACAGGGGGCAAGTCAGCCCCAGCATTTT. Translating it yields CASSPPGQGASQPQHF.

V and J are TRBV28 and TRBJ2-1; a weak D match, TRBD1 (6 bases). The CDR3 runs 15 residues. Germline lookup yields CDR1 MDHEN and CDR2 SYDVKM. Trimming stripped 5 bases from V and 2 bases from J, with 13 bases between. The CDR3 DNA reads TGTGCCAGCAGTCTGGCAGGGGCGACCTACAATGAGCAGTTCTTC. Translated: CASSLAGATYNEQFF.

This clone has only one observation. The chain combines TRBV5-4 with TRBJ1-2; D uncertain. The CDR3 length is 15 residues. Trimming left V 0 bases short and J 3 bases short, with 12 bases between. Germline V gene sequence: CDR1 SGHNT, CDR2 YYREEE (reference sequence). CDR3 sequence: CASSLGQYGDYGYTF. CDR3 nucleotide sequence: TGTGCCAGCAGCTTGGGTCAGTACGGAGACTATGGCTACACCTTC.

The V and J genes are TRBV4-3 and TRBJ1-6; the D is unclear. The CDR3 contains 16 residues. Trimming stripped 0 bases from V and 7 bases from J, with 13 bases between. Germline V lookup: CDR1 LGHNA, CDR2 YSLEER. The CDR3 reads CASSQDLELFNSPLHF. The CDR3 bases are TGCGCCAGCAGCCAAGATCTTGAGCTCTTCAATTCACCCCTCCACTTT.

In DNA, the CDR3 is TGTGCCAGCTCACCAGAGACAGGATACTATGGCTACACCTTC. This translates into CASSPETGYYGYTF. The gene calls are TRBV18 and TRBJ1-2, with D possibly being TRBD1 (6 bases). V lost 2 bases and J 3 bases, leaving 10 bases between the germline ends. The V gene's germline CDR1 is KGHSH and CDR2 LQKENI. This CDR3 contains 14 residues.

CDR3 region: CASSQEARGGPKTQYF. DNA for the CDR3: TGCGCCAGCAGCCAAGAAGCGCGGGGGGGCCCAAAGACCCAGTACTTC. The chain has TRBV4-3 and TRBJ2-5; 9 nucleotides agree with TRBD2. The CDR3 is made up of 16 amino acids. V shed 0 bases and J 6 bases; nucleotides not matched to a gene: 8. The germline V gene encodes CDR1 LGHNA and CDR2 YSLEER.

The J gene is TRBJ1-1, the V gene TRBV5-1, with 9 bases identical to TRBD1. Germline CDR1 reads SGHRS; CDR2 reads YFSETQ. This CDR3 has 17 amino acids. J lost 5 bases, V lost 6 bases, and 17 bases had no gene match. The CDR3 region is CASTGVSTGTGRTEAFF. In nucleotides, the CDR3 is TGCGCCAGCACTGGGGTAAGCACCGGGACAGGGAGAACTGAAGCTTTCTTT.